This is a list of T cell receptor beta chains from one sample in a study of T-cell reconstitution after alpha-beta-depleted transplantation in children. TCRdb ran MiXCR on the PCR reads and lists one entry per CDR3 protein. The repertoire holds roughly 340,000 distinct CDR3 sequences, around 15% seen once, with just over 40% in the top ten. The specimen was PBMCs, mostly from graft donor cells, collected 360 days after TCRalphabeta/CD19-depleted stem cell transplant. The receptors here all came from a male patient aged 2-10 years who had a stem cell transplant for acute lymphoblastic leukemia, so the T cells may come from the graft donor. Each CDR3 is given with its conserved first and last residue. A D gene is named only where the DNA matches it firmly. Rows give clone size only sometimes, using once, few, many, or a class for an expanded clone.

TRBJ2-7 | TRBV27 | 15 | . | many | CASRQGQSVFYEQYF | TGTGCCAGCCGCCAAGGTCAATCAGTATTCTACGAGCAGTACTTC
TRBJ2-7 | TRBV7-9 | 15 | TRBD2 | many | CASSQERGSSYEQYF | TGTGCCAGCAGCCAAGAGCGGGGGAGCTCCTACGAGCAGTACTTC
TRBJ2-3 | TRBV20-1 | 16 | TRBD2 | many | CSARRSAGVGTDTQYF | TGCAGTGCTAGAAGGTCAGCGGGAGTTGGCACAGATACGCAGTATTTT
TRBJ2-2 | TRBV29-1 | 13 | . | few | CSVQGTITGELFF | TGCAGCGTCCAAGGGACGATTACCGGGGAGCTGTTTTTT
TRBJ2-1 | TRBV5-1 | 16 | TRBD1 | few | CASSQGQGAIYNEQFF | TGCGCCAGCAGCCAAGGACAGGGGGCAATCTACAATGAGCAGTTCTTC
TRBJ2-5 | TRBV27 | 14 | TRBD2 | . | CASSSRGGQETQYF | TGTGCCAGCAGTTCCCGGGGGGGACAAGAGACCCAGTACTTC
TRBJ2-7 | TRBV6-1 | 15 | TRBD2 | . | CASSEVAGGPYEQYF | TGTGCCAGCAGTGAAGTGGCGGGAGGGCCATACGAGCAGTACTTC
TRBJ2-3 | TRBV12-3/TRBV12-4 | 16 | . | few | CASSYRTNRYTDTQYF | TGTGCCAGCAGTTATCGGACTAACCGTTACACAGATACGCAGTATTTT
TRBJ2-5 | TRBV7-2 | 15 | . | many | CASSLALRISETQYF | TGTGCCAGCAGCTTAGCGTTAAGGATTTCGGAGACCCAGTACTTC
TRBJ1-1 | TRBV9 | 14 | . | many | CASSGGTGVGEAFF | TGTGCCAGCAGCGGGGGAACAGGTGTGGGTGAAGCTTTCTTT
TRBJ2-1 | TRBV5-5 | 15 | . | few | CASSLRSQSWNEQFF | TGTGCCAGCAGCTTGCGTTCTCAATCCTGGAATGAGCAGTTCTTC
TRBJ2-6 | TRBV20-1 | 17 | . | . | CSARGRHRPSGANVLTF | TGCAGTGCCAGGGGTCGGCACAGACCCTCTGGGGCCAACGTCCTGACTTTC
TRBJ2-3 | TRBV29-1 | 12 | . | many | CSAVEDTDTQYF | TGCAGCGCTGTGGAAGACACAGATACGCAGTATTTT
TRBJ2-7 | TRBV4-3 | 15 | . | . | CASSQDHTGWYEQYF | TGCGCCAGCAGCCAAGATCACACAGGGTGGTACGAGCAGTACTTC
TRBJ2-7 | TRBV5-1 | 16 | TRBD1 | many | CASSSSTGLGLYEQYF | TGCGCCAGCAGCTCCTCGACAGGGCTTGGTCTCTACGAGCAGTACTTC
TRBJ1-5 | TRBV3-1 | 15 | . | few | CASSQGVDSNQPQHF | TGTGCCAGCAGCCAAGGGGTAGATAGCAATCAGCCCCAGCATTTT
TRBJ2-3 | TRBV7-2 | 15 | TRBD2 | few | CASSLWGRASGTQYF | TGTGCCAGCAGCTTATGGGGGAGGGCAAGCGGTACGCAGTATTTT
TRBJ2-3 | TRBV27 | 16 | TRBD2 | many | CASSETSGSLPDTQYF | TGTGCCAGCAGTGAGACTAGCGGGAGTCTCCCAGATACGCAGTATTTT
TRBJ2-2 | TRBV27 | 17 | . | . | CASSLSPAGWLAGELFF | TGTGCCAGCAGTTTATCGCCGGCAGGATGGTTGGCCGGGGAGCTGTTTTTT
TRBJ2-1 | TRBV5-4 | 15 | TRBD2 | few | CATNLGASGPNEQFF | TGTGCCACCAACTTGGGGGCTAGCGGGCCTAATGAGCAGTTCTTC
TRBJ2-1 | TRBV30 | 15 | . | . | CAWSGSAGSYNEQFF | TGTGCCTGGAGTGGTTCAGCGGGCTCCTACAATGAGCAGTTCTTC
TRBJ2-3 | TRBV12-3/TRBV12-4 | 17 | . | . | CASTDPLRQVVGDTQYF | TGTGCCAGCACCGACCCTCTTAGGCAGGTAGTGGGAGATACGCAGTATTTT
TRBJ2-1 | TRBV27 | 14 | . | . | CASSYQSSYNEQFF | TGTGCCAGCAGTTACCAGAGCTCCTACAATGAGCAGTTCTTC
TRBJ2-7 | TRBV7-2 | 16 | TRBD2 | few | CASSLGLAGGAYEQYF | TGTGCCAGCAGCCTAGGACTAGCGGGAGGTGCCTACGAGCAGTACTTC
TRBJ2-3 | TRBV28 | 14 | . | . | CASSQADLPDTQYF | TGTGCCAGCAGCCAAGCGGACTTACCAGATACGCAGTATTTT
TRBJ1-1 | TRBV19 | 15 | . | . | CASSIGGAVNTEAFF | TGTGCCAGTAGTATAGGAGGAGCGGTGAACACTGAAGCTTTCTTT
TRBJ2-1 | TRBV6-5 | 16 | TRBD1 | . | CASSYITGTVGNEQFF | TGTGCCAGCAGTTACATCACCGGGACAGTGGGCAATGAGCAGTTCTTC
TRBJ2-5 | TRBV4-1 | 13 | TRBD1 | few | CASRAGGSETQYF | TGCGCCAGCAGGGCAGGGGGCAGTGAGACCCAGTACTTC